This TCR beta chain derives from a study of a mutant IDH1 vaccine in newly diagnosed glioma. Looking at the study overall: The patients were given eight vaccinations, one each in weeks 1, 3, 5, 7, 11, 15, 19 and 23. Vaccination followed radiotherapy alone by 4-6 weeks, or accompanied temozolomide cycles. Most patients had radiochemotherapy with temozolomide before enrollment; others had one alone.

V lost 0 bases and J lost 0, with 13 bases in between. This CDR3 is 17 amino acids long. Time point: week 23, last vaccination. The vaccine gave 300 ug of a 20-mer mutant IDH1 peptide subcutaneously per dose. The method was immunoSEQ multiplex PCR; TCRdb's version includes in-frame clones alone and lacks a portion of them. Here the sample spans approximately 79,000 clones, 85% being singletons. About this clone itself: The antigen is unknown.

The genes are TRBV5-3 and TRBJ2-1; D is ambiguous. TRBV5-3 is classed as an ORF, of uncertain function. This clonotype was obtained from a woman aged 50 to 60 with glioma. This material consisted of PBMCs, taken from a glioma patient whose treatment included an IDH1 peptide vaccine. The CDR3 DNA sequence: TGTGCCAGAAGCTTGGCCCCGGCTCTTCGCTCCTACAATGAGCAGTTCTTC. Residues: CARSLAPALRSYNEQFF.